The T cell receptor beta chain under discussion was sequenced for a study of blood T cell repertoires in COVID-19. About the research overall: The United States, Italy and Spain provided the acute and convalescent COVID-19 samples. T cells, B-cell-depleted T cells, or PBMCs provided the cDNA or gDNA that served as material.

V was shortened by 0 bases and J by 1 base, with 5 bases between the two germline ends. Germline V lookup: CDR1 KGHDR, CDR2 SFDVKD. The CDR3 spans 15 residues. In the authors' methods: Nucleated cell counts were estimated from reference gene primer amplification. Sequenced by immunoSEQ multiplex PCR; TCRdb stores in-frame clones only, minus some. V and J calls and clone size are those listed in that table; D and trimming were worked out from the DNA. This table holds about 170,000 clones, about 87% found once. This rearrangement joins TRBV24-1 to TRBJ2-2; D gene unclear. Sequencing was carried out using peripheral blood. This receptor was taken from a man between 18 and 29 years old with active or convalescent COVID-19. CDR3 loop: CATSDLTGNTGELFF. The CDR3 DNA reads TGTGCCACCAGTGATTTGACCGGGAACACCGGGGAGCTGTTTTTT.